This TCR beta chain was identified during a study of shared clonotypes between healthy human individuals (dated by TCRdb to 2020 to 2021). As for the study more broadly: A few men and a couple of women, aged 18 to 49 years, made up the cohort. Per donor, three plates each were used for CD4 naive and CD4 memory, two for CD8 naive, and one for CD8 memory. The study deeply sequenced blood TCR repertoires of about five healthy adults to estimate repertoire size and the extent of clonotype sharing between individuals. To increase sequencing depth and limit assay-specific biases, TCR repertoire library preparation and sequencing were carried out by different laboratories using diverse techniques. Per donor, leukapheresis produced somewhere between about 0.94 and 9.5 billion PBMCs. On the study overall, not on this receptor specifically: Rarefaction of sorted-subset datasets indicated incomplete sequencing despite the large sequencing depth. Pairwise subsampling led to the expectation that sequencing depth would affect the degree of clonotype sharing among donors. Sharing across a few donors was observed for about 5% of naive CD4, 3.5% of naive CD8, 2% to 2.5% of memory CD4, and around 0.42% of memory CD8 clonotypes. The genetic and exposure-history diversity represented was limited by the small number of donors. Naive subsets generally had larger estimated clonotype richness than memory subsets. Only blood was sampled, and tissue TCR repertoires likely differ from those in blood. Compared with non-shared clonotypes, clonotypes shared by all four sorted-subset donors had higher generation probabilities.

With regard to this clone: What this receptor recognizes is not known. No qualities accompany the bases; no much larger clone lies one base away.

The donors were healthy, HIV-negative adults with no recently reported acute infections or vaccinations. Every donor was a Caucasian adult residing in Nashville, Tennessee, USA. CD4+ T cells were enriched by magnetic negative selection; naive cells were then positively selected on CD45RA, and the negative fraction formed the memory subset. Blood was collected by leukapheresis, and PBMCs were isolated by Ficoll-Histopaque density gradient centrifugation and then cryopreserved in liquid nitrogen vapor phase. Analytical flow cytometry was used to check the purity and quantity of each magnetically sorted T cell population. Genomic DNA was isolated from every sorted fraction and measured by UV absorbance on a Nanodrop 2000c. Using the deep immunoSEQ assay, multiplex PCR amplified TCR CDR3 regions from genomic DNA. For each cell subset, the extracted genomic DNA was distributed evenly across all wells of several immunoSEQ 96-well plates, and each plate served as one replicate. For sorted subsets, about 0.2 ug genomic DNA, equal to 30,000 to 35,000 T cell genomes, was loaded into each replicate PCR. Purified libraries were quantified with a Qubit 3.0 fluorometer, sized on a Bioanalyzer 2100, and re-quantified with the KAPA Library Quantification kit. Every immunoSEQ 96-well plate was sequenced on a separate single-read 150-cycle Illumina NextSeq 550 flow cell. As for the original processing: Because the immunoSEQ output included only junctional sequences and no quality scores, the filtering could not be the same as the filtering used for full-length reads. Sequences were annotated with PyIR, a Python wrapper for IgBLAST v1.9, and V/J genes and CDR3 were assigned using IMGT germline references. Reads were removed for weak V/J assignments (E-value above 1e-6), missing CDR3, stop codons, out-of-frame junctions, or ambiguous translated residues. V3J clonotypes were defined by identical inferred V gene, J gene, and CDR3 amino acid sequence. The percentage overlap between two repertoires was calculated by dividing the number of shared unique clonotypes by the size of the smaller repertoire. Richness of each repertoire was evaluated using RTK rarefaction, the Chao1 estimator, and Recon v2.1 estimates of unobserved clonotypes. Generation probabilities were computed with OLGA for all TCRbeta clonotypes obtained by the gDNA method from a few donors. In its TCRdb copy, this immuneACCESS table keeps in-frame sequences only and misses some clones. Where compared with another copy, unresolved V genes explain less than half of these, and the others have no known cause. The V and J calls and clone size are taken from that table; D and trimming were inferred from the DNA. The sample contains over a million clones, roughly 98.5% of them found a single time. 0.36% of the sample belongs to the ten largest clones.

The CDR3 spans 13 residues, from the cysteine through the phenylalanine. Only the CDR3 portion is preserved as DNA: 39 bases, with reading frame beginning at the first base. Trimming leaves V shorter by 4 bases and J shorter by 2 bases, with the junction holding 2 bases beyond the gene matches. According to the germline V gene, CDR1 reads SNHLY and CDR2 reads FYNNEI. This sequence uses TRBV2 and TRBJ2-7; the central 7 bases match TRBD2. Material: naive CD4+ T cells sorted from blood. The cell subset or site label for this specimen denotes: CD45RA+ positively selected. This sequence was found in a man aged 25 to 40 in good health. The CDR3 reads CASSGDYAYEQYF. The bases are TGTGCCAGCAGTGGGGACTATGCCTACGAGCAGTACTTC.